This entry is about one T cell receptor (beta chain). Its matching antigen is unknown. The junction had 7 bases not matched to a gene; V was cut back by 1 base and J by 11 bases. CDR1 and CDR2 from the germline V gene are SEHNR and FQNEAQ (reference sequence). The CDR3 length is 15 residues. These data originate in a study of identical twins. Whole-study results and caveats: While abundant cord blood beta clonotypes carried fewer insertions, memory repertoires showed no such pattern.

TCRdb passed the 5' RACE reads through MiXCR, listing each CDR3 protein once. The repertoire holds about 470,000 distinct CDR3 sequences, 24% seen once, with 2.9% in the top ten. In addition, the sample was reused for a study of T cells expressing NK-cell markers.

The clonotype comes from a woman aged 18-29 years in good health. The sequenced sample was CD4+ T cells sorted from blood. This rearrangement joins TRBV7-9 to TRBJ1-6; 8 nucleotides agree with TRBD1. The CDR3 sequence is CASSLGQGAGPPLHF. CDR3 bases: TGTGCCAGCAGCTTAGGCCAGGGGGCCGGGCCACCCCTCCACTTT.